These T cell receptor beta chains were read from a single sample in a study of T cells after yellow fever vaccination. TCRdb re-called the 5' RACE reads with MiXCR, one entry per CDR3 protein. The table records roughly 520,000 distinct CDR3 sequences, about a fifth of them present only once. The sample consisted of PBMCs, taken 20 to 25 days after the first yellow fever vaccination. These receptors originate from a man younger than 30 who received the YFV17D yellow fever vaccine. CDR3s include the opening cysteine and the closing phenylalanine or tryptophan. The order of the fields is clone size, V gene, J gene, D gene, CDR3 protein, CDR3 DNA. A D gene is named only where the DNA matches it firmly. Not every row has a clone size; where given, it reads once, few, many or a size class.

>few|TRBV29-1|TRBJ2-1|TRBD2
CSVSGTSSRYNEQFF
TGCAGCGTATCCGGGACTAGTAGTCGGTACAATGAGCAGTTCTTC
>few|TRBV4-2|TRBJ1-3|.
CASSQEDRGAGNTIYF
TGTGCCAGCAGCCAAGAAGACCGGGGGGCGGGAAACACCATATATTTT
>few|TRBV28|TRBJ2-6|TRBD1
CASSYRGRGANVLTF
TGTGCCAGCAGTTACAGGGGGCGTGGGGCCAACGTCCTGACTTTC
>.|TRBV5-1|TRBJ2-1|TRBD1
CASSGGQPGDEQFF
TGCGCCAGCAGCGGGGGACAGCCTGGCGATGAGCAGTTCTTC
>.|TRBV12-3/TRBV12-4|TRBJ2-5|TRBD2
CASSLRFSASGETQYF
TGTGCCAGCAGTTTGAGGTTTTCGGCTAGCGGGGAGACCCAGTACTTC
>.|TRBV27|TRBJ2-3|.
CASSPSRDTDTQYF
TGTGCCAGCAGCCCCTCCCGGGACACAGATACGCAGTATTTT
>few|TRBV27|TRBJ2-2|TRBD1
CASSLFPPGTANTGELFF
TGTGCCAGCAGTTTATTTCCCCCCGGGACAGCGAACACCGGGGAGCTGTTTTTT
>few|TRBV4-3|TRBJ2-1|TRBD1
CASSQEGQTGNEQFF
TGCGCCAGCAGCCAAGAGGGACAGACAGGGAATGAGCAGTTCTTC
>.|TRBV9|TRBJ2-6|.
CASSDGASGANVLTF
TGTGCCAGCAGCGACGGGGCTTCTGGGGCCAACGTCCTGACTTTC
>.|TRBV11-2|TRBJ1-4|.
CASSWRRATNEKLFF
TGTGCCAGCAGCTGGCGTCGAGCAACTAATGAAAAACTGTTTTTT
>.|TRBV27|TRBJ2-4|.
CASSFVGRAAIQYF
TGTGCCAGCAGTTTTGTAGGTCGCGCGGCGATTCAGTACTTC
>.|TRBV28|TRBJ1-2|.
CASLPGANYGYTF
TGTGCCAGCCTACCGGGGGCGAACTATGGCTACACCTTC
>few|TRBV12-3/TRBV12-4|TRBJ2-5|.
CASSFEGGGETQYF
TGTGCCAGCAGTTTCGAAGGCGGCGGGGAGACCCAGTACTTC
>.|TRBV20-1|TRBJ2-1|.
CSARDGIGGEQFF
TGCAGTGCTAGAGATGGGATCGGGGGAGAGCAGTTCTTC
>.|TRBV18|TRBJ2-1|TRBD1
CASSPEGGRDNEQFF
TGTGCCAGCTCACCAGAAGGGGGCCGTGACAATGAGCAGTTCTTC
>few|TRBV6-1|TRBJ1-2|.
CASKPGEVLYGYTF
TGTGCCAGCAAGCCGGGGGAGGTCCTCTATGGCTACACCTTC
>few|TRBV29-1|TRBJ1-2|.
CSVSHTVNYGYTF
TGCAGCGTTTCCCACACAGTAAACTATGGCTACACCTTC
>few|TRBV7-2|TRBJ2-3|TRBD2
CASRLLAGSPDTQYF
TGTGCCAGCAGGCTACTAGCGGGGTCCCCAGATACGCAGTATTTT
>.|TRBV7-2|TRBJ2-5|TRBD2
CASSITAGGQETQYF
TGTGCCAGCAGCATCACAGCGGGGGGGCAAGAGACCCAGTACTTC
>.|TRBV4-1|TRBJ2-2|TRBD2
CASSQVGGTAVGELFF
TGCGCCAGCAGCCAAGTGGGGGGGACTGCGGTCGGGGAGCTGTTTTTT
>few|TRBV6-2/TRBV6-3|TRBJ1-6|.
CASSFDRDVGNSPLHF
TGTGCCAGCAGTTTTGACCGGGACGTAGGTAATTCACCCCTCCACTTT
>many|TRBV9|TRBJ2-3|TRBD1
CASSATGGVTDTQYF
TGTGCCAGCAGCGCGACAGGGGGGGTCACAGATACGCAGTATTTT
>many|TRBV5-5|TRBJ1-1|.
CASSITGNTEAFF
TGTGCCAGCAGCATCACAGGGAACACTGAAGCTTTCTTT
>.|TRBV20-1|TRBJ1-4|.
CSARVGPSNEKLFF
TGCAGTGCTAGAGTTGGACCGAGTAATGAAAAACTGTTTTTT
>few|TRBV4-3|TRBJ2-3|.
CASSQRIYGGSGTDTQYF
TGCGCCAGCAGCCAAAGGATTTACGGGGGCTCAGGCACAGATACGCAGTATTTT
>.|TRBV7-9|TRBJ1-1|.
CASSLPQGQGTEAFF
TGTGCCAGCAGCTTACCACAGGGCCAAGGCACTGAAGCTTTCTTT
>few|TRBV11-1|TRBJ2-1|.
CASSQKRTRDRTYNEQFF
TGTGCCAGCAGCCAAAAACGAACCCGGGACCGCACCTACAATGAGCAGTTCTTC
>.|TRBV6-5|TRBJ1-5|.
CASSYRGGNQPQHF
TGTGCCAGCAGTTATAGGGGGGGCAATCAGCCCCAGCATTTT
>.|TRBV15|TRBJ1-5|TRBD1
CATSRAGTGVSQPQHF
TGTGCCACCAGCAGGGCCGGGACAGGGGTGAGTCAGCCCCAGCATTTT
>few|TRBV9|TRBJ1-6|.
CASSVGGGYNSPLHF
TGTGCCAGCAGCGTAGGTGGGGGGTATAATTCACCCCTCCACTTT
>many|TRBV12-3/TRBV12-4|TRBJ2-3|.
CASSLARASTDTQYF
TGTGCCAGCAGTTTAGCACGGGCTAGCACAGATACGCAGTATTTT
>few|TRBV5-1|TRBJ2-1|.
CASSEDGGSYNEQFF
TGCGCCAGCAGCGAGGATGGCGGGTCCTACAATGAGCAGTTCTTC
>few|TRBV19|TRBJ1-1|.
CASSIGPANTEAFF
TGTGCCAGTAGTATTGGGCCAGCTAACACTGAAGCTTTCTTT
>.|TRBV6-1|TRBJ1-6|.
CASRQGFSSPLHF
TGTGCCAGCAGACAGGGTTTTAGTTCACCCCTCCACTTT
>many|TRBV4-3|TRBJ2-3|.
CASSQDLLGHLTDTQYF
TGCGCCAGCAGCCAAGATCTTTTAGGACACCTGACAGATACGCAGTATTTT
>.|TRBV6-2/TRBV6-3|TRBJ1-1|.
CASTQVGFGTEAFF
TGTGCCAGCACTCAGGTAGGGTTCGGCACTGAAGCTTTCTTT
>.|TRBV5-6|TRBJ2-5|.
CASSFGSGFQETQYF
TGTGCCAGCAGTTTCGGATCCGGGTTCCAAGAGACCCAGTACTTC
>few|TRBV29-1|TRBJ2-3|TRBD1
CSGDRGGSDTQYF
TGCAGCGGTGACAGGGGCGGGTCAGATACGCAGTATTTT
>.|TRBV4-2|TRBJ2-7|TRBD1
CASSQINLRQGMEQYF
TGTGCCAGCAGCCAAATAAACCTCCGACAGGGGATGGAGCAGTACTTC
>.|TRBV6-2/TRBV6-3|TRBJ2-1|.
CASSRGANPYNEQFF
TGTGCCAGCAGTAGGGGGGCCAACCCCTACAATGAGCAGTTCTTC
>.|TRBV12-5|TRBJ2-3|TRBD2
CASGTGTTRTDTQYF
TGTGCTAGTGGAACCGGGACTACCCGCACAGATACGCAGTATTTT
>.|TRBV11-2|TRBJ2-1|.
CASSLESGLKRNEQFF
TGTGCCAGCAGCTTAGAGTCCGGGCTAAAGCGCAATGAGCAGTTCTTC
>.|TRBV6-2/TRBV6-3|TRBJ1-2|.
CASRIRETYGYTF
TGTGCCAGCAGAATCCGGGAGACGTATGGCTACACCTTC
>few|TRBV27|TRBJ2-2|TRBD2
CASSHSGVGTGELFF
TGTGCCAGCAGTCATAGCGGGGTAGGGACCGGGGAGCTGTTTTTT
>.|TRBV4-1|TRBJ1-5|.
CASSLSKDQPQHF
TGCGCCAGCAGCTTGAGTAAAGATCAGCCCCAGCATTTT
>many|TRBV20-1|TRBJ2-5|TRBD2
CSAILAGNQETQYF
TGCAGTGCTATCCTAGCGGGGAATCAAGAGACCCAGTACTTC
>.|TRBV9|TRBJ2-2|TRBD2
CASSVNLKTSGGALTGELFF
TGTGCCAGCAGCGTAAACTTGAAGACTAGCGGGGGGGCTCTTACCGGGGAGCTGTTTTTT